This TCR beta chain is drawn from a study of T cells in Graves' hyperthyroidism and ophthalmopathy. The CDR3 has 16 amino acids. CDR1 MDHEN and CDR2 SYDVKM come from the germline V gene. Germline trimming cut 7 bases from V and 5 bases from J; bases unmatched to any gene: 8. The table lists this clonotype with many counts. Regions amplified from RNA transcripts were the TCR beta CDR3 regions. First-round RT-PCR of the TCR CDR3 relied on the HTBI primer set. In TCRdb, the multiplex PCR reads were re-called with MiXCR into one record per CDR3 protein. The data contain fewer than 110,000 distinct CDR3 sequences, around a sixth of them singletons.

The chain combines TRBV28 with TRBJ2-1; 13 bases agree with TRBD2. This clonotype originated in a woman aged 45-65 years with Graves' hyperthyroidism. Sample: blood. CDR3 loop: CASIKTSGRGNNEQFF. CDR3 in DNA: TGTGCCAGCATAAAAACTAGCGGGAGGGGAAACAATGAGCAGTTCTTC.